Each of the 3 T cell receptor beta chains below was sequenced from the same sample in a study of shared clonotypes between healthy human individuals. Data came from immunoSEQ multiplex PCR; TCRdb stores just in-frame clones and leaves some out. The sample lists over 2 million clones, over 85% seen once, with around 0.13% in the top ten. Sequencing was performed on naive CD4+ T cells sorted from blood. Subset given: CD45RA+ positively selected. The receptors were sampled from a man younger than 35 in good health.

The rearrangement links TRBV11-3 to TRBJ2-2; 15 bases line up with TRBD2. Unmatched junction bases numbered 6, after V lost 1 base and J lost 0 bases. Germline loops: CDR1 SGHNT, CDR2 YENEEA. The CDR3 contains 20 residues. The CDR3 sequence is CASSLGPGLAGGTNTGELFF. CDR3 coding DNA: TGTGCCAGCAGCTTAGGACCGGGACTAGCGGGGGGAACGAACACCGGGGAGCTGTTTTTT.

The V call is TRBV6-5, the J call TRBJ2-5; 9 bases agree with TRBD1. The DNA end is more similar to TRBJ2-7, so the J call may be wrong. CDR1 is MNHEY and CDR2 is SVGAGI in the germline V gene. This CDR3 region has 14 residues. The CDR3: CASTTTGGSYEQYF. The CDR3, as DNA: TGTGCCAGCACCACGACAGGGGGCTCCTACGAGCAGTACTTC.

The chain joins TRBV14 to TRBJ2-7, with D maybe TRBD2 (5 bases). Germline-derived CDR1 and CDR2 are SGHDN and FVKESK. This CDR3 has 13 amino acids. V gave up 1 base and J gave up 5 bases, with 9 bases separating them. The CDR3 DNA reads TGTGCCAGCAGCCAAGTAGGAGGAAACGAGCAGTACTTC. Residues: CASSQVGGNEQYF.